Below, 7 T cell receptor beta chains from the same sample are listed, as sequenced in a study of T cell clonality in common variable immunodeficiency. TCRdb's copy holds only in-frame clones and misses some; the assay was immunoSEQ multiplex PCR. The sample is made up of under 20,000 clones, none counted only once. The study's findings and limits: Reportedly, TCR beta sequences from common variable immunodeficiency showed fewer deletions and N-nucleotide insertions.

Their target antigens are unknown. Sequencing was done on a sample of peripheral blood mononuclear cells. The receptors shown here come from a human donor with common variable immunodeficiency.

This clone was recorded a few times. Incomplete CDR3 DNA: TGTGCCAGCTCACCATTAGGGACAGGGCCCTACGAG. Encoded protein: CASSPLGTGPYE. Given in full, the CDR3 is CASSPLGTGPYEQYF. This chain uses TRBV18 with TRBJ2-7, with 9 bases identical to TRBD1. The read halts 3 residues ahead of the CDR3 end, with the missing end drawn from the germline J gene. Losses at the gene ends were 2 bases for V and 2 bases for J; bases not matched to a gene: 4. The CDR3 sequence is 15 residues long. Germline CDR1 is KGHSH and CDR2 is LQKENI. Variable domain in full (rest from reference TRBV18 and TRBJ2-7): NAGVMQNPRHLVRRRGQEARLRCSPMKGHSHVYWYRQLPEEGLKFMVYLQKENIIDESGMPKERFSAEFPKEGPSILRIQQVVRGDSAAYFCASSPLGTGPYEQYFGPGTRLTVT.

Comment on this clone: The CDR3 end falls 3 residues outside the read, so it is completed with the germline J gene. J is TRBJ1-5 and V is TRBV7-9; 9 positions agree with TRBD1. V lost 5 bases, J lost 5 bases, and 7 bases stayed unmatched. The CDR3 spans 15 residues. Germline-derived CDR1 and CDR2 are SEHNR and FQNEAQ (reference sequence). The CDR3 sequence is CASSRQGQGHQPQHF. CDR3 DNA (partial): TGTGCCAGCAGCCGACAGGGACAGGGCCATCAGCCC.

Remarks on this clone: The read is 3 residues too short to cover the CDR3 end, so that end is filled in from the germline J gene. The chain couples TRBV13 to TRBJ1-1; maybe TRBD1 (5 bases). The germline V gene encodes CDR1 PRHDT and CDR2 FYEKMQ (reference sequence). The CDR3 runs to 13 residues. Trimming cost V 3 bases and J 5 bases, with 10 bases left between them. CDR3 in amino acids: CASSFFGGTEAFF. Partial CDR3 DNA: TGTGCCAGCAGCTTTTTCGGGGGGACTGAA.

There are a few counts of this clone. From the germline J gene comes the end of the CDR3, since the read stops 3 residues before it. The chain uses TRBV19 and TRBJ2-2; D possibly corresponds to TRBD2 (6 bases). With 2 bases removed from V and 6 bases from J, the gap between germline ends came to 10 bases. Germline CDR1 and CDR2: LNHDA and SQIVND (reference sequence). This CDR3 has 14 amino acids. The part of the CDR3 DNA that was read is TGTGCCAGTAGTATAATGGCGGGGTCCGGGGAG. It codes for CASSIMAGSGE. The complete CDR3 sequence is CASSIMAGSGELFF.

Turning to this clone: The sequenced fragment ends 3 residues before the CDR3 boundary, so the rest is inferred from the germline J gene. This chain uses TRBV6-2 or TRBV6-3 with TRBJ1-5, with D perhaps TRBD1 (5 bases). From germline, CDR1 is MNHEY and CDR2 SVGEGT. Trimming removed 6 bases from V and 1 base from J, with 16 bases in between. There are 16 residues in the CDR3. Incomplete CDR3 DNA: TGTGCCAGCAGGAACAGGCTTAAGGGGAGCAATCAGCCC. Translation gives CASRNRLKGSNQP. The full CDR3 reads CASRNRLKGSNQPQHF.

This clone was recorded a few times. The read halts 3 residues ahead of the CDR3 end, with the missing end drawn from the germline J gene. This chain uses TRBV6-2 or TRBV6-3 with TRBJ1-5; 7 nucleotides line up with TRBD1. CDR3 length: 15 residues. The germline V gene has CDR1 MNHEY and CDR2 SVGEGT. The V segment lost 6 bases and the J segment 0 bases; nucleotides outside the gene matches: 5. The sequenced CDR3 bases are TGTGCCAGCAGCCGGACAGGAAATAGCAATCAGCCC. This codes for CASSRTGNSNQP. The full CDR3 reads CASSRTGNSNQPQHF.

This clone was counted only a few times. The read ends 3 residues early relative to the CDR3; the germline J gene fills the gap. The rearrangement uses TRBV7-3 and TRBJ2-3; the D is unclear. The CDR3 totals 16 residues. V lost 0 bases and J 0 bases, leaving 10 bases between the germline ends. Germline V CDR1 and CDR2: SGHTA, FQGTGA. The CDR3 spells CASSLTGLSSTDTQYF. The part of the CDR3 DNA that was read is TGTGCCAGCAGCTTAACAGGGCTCTCTAGCACAGATACG.